This T cell receptor beta chain is from a study of molecular identifiers for immune sequencing clone quantification. Findings and caveats of the study: Beyond 20 RNA copies, clones held over 99% of effector molecules, compared with under 1% in naive cells.

Based on a CD8+CD4-CCR7+CD45RA+ profile, naive CD8 T cells were sorted. MiXCR, run by TCRdb on the PCR reads, gives a single entry per CDR3 protein. This repertoire shows 88,000 or so distinct CDR3 sequences, approximately 22% found once; its top ten account for more than 0.85%. Germline assignment: CDR1 LGHNA and CDR2 YNFKEQ. This CDR3 has 16 amino acids. Trimming stripped 4 bases from V and 3 bases from J, with 18 bases between. This clonotype was picked up a small number of times. What it recognizes is unknown. The gene calls are TRBV4-2 and TRBJ1-2, with D uncertain. Sample: naive CD8+ T cells from blood, with Jurkat cell RNA spiked in. As to subset: FACS-sorted CD8+CD4-CCR7+CD45RA+ naive T cells. This clonotype was obtained from a human donor in good health. Some libraries in this study had Jurkat cell RNA spiked in. This chain's CDR3 is CASSPNRGGSYYGYTF. As DNA, the CDR3 is TGTGCCAGCAGCCCTAACCGCGGAGGCAGTTACTATGGCTACACCTTC.